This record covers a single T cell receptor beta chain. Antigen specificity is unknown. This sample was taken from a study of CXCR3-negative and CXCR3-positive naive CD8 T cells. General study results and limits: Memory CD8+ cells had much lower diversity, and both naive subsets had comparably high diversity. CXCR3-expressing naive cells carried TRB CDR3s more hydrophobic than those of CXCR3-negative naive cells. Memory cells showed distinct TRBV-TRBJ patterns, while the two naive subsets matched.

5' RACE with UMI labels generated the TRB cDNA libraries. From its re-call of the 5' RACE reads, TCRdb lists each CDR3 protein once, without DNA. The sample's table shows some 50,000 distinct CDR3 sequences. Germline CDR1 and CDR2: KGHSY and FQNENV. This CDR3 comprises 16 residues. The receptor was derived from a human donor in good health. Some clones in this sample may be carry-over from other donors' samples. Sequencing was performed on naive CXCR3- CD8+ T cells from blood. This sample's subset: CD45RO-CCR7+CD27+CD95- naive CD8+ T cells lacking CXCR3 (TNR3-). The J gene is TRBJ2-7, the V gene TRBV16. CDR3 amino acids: CASTDNRGRGSYEQYF. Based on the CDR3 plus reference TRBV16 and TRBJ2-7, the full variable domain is GEEVAQTPKHLVRGEGQKAKLYCAPIKGHSYVFWYQQVLKNEFKFLISFQNENVFDETGMPKERFSAKCLPNSPCSLEIQATKLEDSAVYFCASTDNRGRGSYEQYFGPGTRLTVT.